Shown below are 29 T cell receptor beta chains from a single sample sequenced in a study of OX40 agonist ivuxolimab in advanced cancers. Profiled with immunoSEQ multiplex PCR; TCRdb holds only in-frame clones, not every one. The data contain approximately 99,000 clones, approximately 90% of them singletons. The source was CD4+ or CD8+ T cells sorted from blood, collected in a trial of the OX40 agonist ivuxolimab. These receptors were taken from an adult with an advanced solid tumor such as melanoma, head and neck, liver or kidney cancer.

In this sample, this clone turned up once. The chain recombines TRBV19 with TRBJ1-3; no clear D. Trimming removed 0 bases at V and 0 bases at J, with 6 bases between. This CDR3 has 15 amino acids. CDR1 is LNHDA and CDR2 is SQIVND in the germline V gene (reference sequence). The CDR3 reads CASSIDGSSGNTIYF. The CDR3 region has the DNA TGTGCCAGTAGTATAGACGGGAGCTCTGGAAACACCATATATTTT.

The chain recombines TRBV6-6 with TRBJ2-5, with 7 nucleotides matching TRBD1. The CDR3 extends over 14 amino acids. CDR1 is MNHNY, CDR2 SVGAGI, per germline (reference sequence). V gave up 7 bases and J gave up 2 bases; unmatched junction bases: 7. The CDR3 DNA sequence: TGTGCCAGCAAGGGGACAGTTAGTCAAGAGACCCAGTACTTC. Translating gives CASKGTVSQETQYF.

This clone is a singleton in its sample. V is TRBV5-4 and J is TRBJ2-7; D not resolved. Trimming left V 4 bases short and J 1 base short, with 6 bases between. The germline CDR1 and CDR2 sequences are SGHNT and YYREEE (reference sequence). The CDR3 is made up of 12 amino acids. CDR3 DNA: TGTGCCAGCAGCGAAACGTCCTACGAGCAGTACTTC. Protein: CASSETSYEQYF.

The chain is built from TRBV27 and TRBJ1-5; D is undetermined. Looked up from germline, CDR1 is MNHEY and CDR2 is SMNVEV (reference sequence). The V end was cut by 6 bases, the J end by 6 bases, with 9 bases between. This CDR3 region has 12 residues. The CDR3 loop is CASSPLGQPQHF. For the CDR3, the DNA is TGTGCCAGCAGCCCACTTGGTCAGCCCCAGCATTTT.

The chain joins TRBV23-1 to TRBJ2-2, with a weak D call TRBD2 (5 bases). Being an ORF, TRBV23-1 has a function that is uncertain. This CDR3 spans 15 amino acids. Trimming took off 0 bases at V and 1 base at J, with 6 bases between the two ends. CDR3 bases: TGCGCCAGCAGTCAATCTCGGGGGAACACCGGGGAGCTGTTTTTT. Protein: CASSQSRGNTGELFF.

The chain has TRBV30 and TRBJ2-7; D uncertain. Germline loops: CDR1 GTSNPN, CDR2 SVGIG (reference sequence). The V and J ends lost 1 base and 3 bases respectively, with 13 bases between them. This CDR3 region has 14 residues. CDR3 nucleotide sequence: TGTGCCTGGAGTGCGACGGCGGTTGTCTACGAGCAGTACTTC. As protein: CAWSATAVVYEQYF. Full variable domain (outside the CDR3, taken from reference TRBV30 and TRBJ2-7): SQTIHQWPATLVQPVGSPLSLECTVEGTSNPNLYWYRQAAGRGLQLLFYSVGIGQISSEVPQNLSASRPQDRQFILSSKKLLLSDSGFYLCAWSATAVVYEQYFGPGTRLTVT.

The V and J genes are TRBV2 and TRBJ2-1; 8 bases line up with TRBD1. Germline V lookup: CDR1 SNHLY, CDR2 FYNNEI. The length of the CDR3 is 17 residues. V gave up 2 bases and J gave up 6 bases; unmatched junction bases: 12. In DNA, the CDR3 is TGTGCCAGCAGTGAATATAGGACAGGGAGGATAACCAATGAGCAGTTCTTC. Translating it yields CASSEYRTGRITNEQFF.

As concerns this clone: Other DNA sequences from this sample encode an identical CDR3 as well. The rearrangement links TRBV9 to TRBJ1-1, with 7 bases lining up with TRBD1. Trimming at V came to 2 bases and at J to 2 bases, leaving 3 bases not matched to a gene. This CDR3 is 14 amino acids long. The V gene's germline CDR1 is SGDLS and CDR2 YYNGEE. The CDR3 loop reads CASSVWDRNTEAFF. The CDR3 DNA follows: TGTGCCAGCAGCGTTTGGGACAGAAACACTGAAGCTTTCTTT.

This clone was seen just once. The genes are TRBV10-3 and TRBJ2-3; unclear D gene. The CDR3 spans 11 residues. Germline CDR1 ENHRY, CDR2 SYGVKD. The V end lost 11 bases, the J end lost 2 bases, and 8 bases lay between the germline ends. The CDR3 bases are TGTGCCGGTAGGTCCACAGATACGCAGTATTTT. Translated, it gives CAGRSTDTQYF.

This chain links TRBV4-2 with TRBJ2-1; 9 bases line up with TRBD2. This CDR3 spans 16 amino acids. J was trimmed by 4 bases and V by 1 base; bases with no gene match: 5. The germline V gene has CDR1 LGHNA and CDR2 YNFKEQ. The CDR3 DNA follows: TGTGCCAGCAGCCAAGGACGGAGCGGGGGGTACAATGAGCAGTTCTTC. Translating gives CASSQGRSGGYNEQFF.

The chain is built from TRBV6-1 and TRBJ1-1, with TRBD1 matching over 9 bases. The J segment lost 5 bases and the V segment lost 10 bases, leaving 8 bases of the junction unmatched. CDR3 length: 13 amino acids. Germline CDR1 is MNHNS and CDR2 is SASEGT. The CDR3 protein is CATYGTGRTEAFF. CDR3 nucleotides: TGTGCCACCTACGGGACAGGGAGGACTGAAGCTTTCTTT.

The chain carries TRBV5-1 and TRBJ2-7; D is perhaps TRBD1 (6 bases). The V and J ends lost 2 bases and 5 bases respectively, with 11 bases between them. CDR1 and CDR2 from the germline V gene are SGHRS and YFSETQ. This CDR3 comprises 13 residues. As DNA, the CDR3 is TGCGCCAGCAGCTTTCGACAGGAACACGAGCAGTACTTC. Translating gives CASSFRQEHEQYF.

The rearrangement links TRBV11-3 to TRBJ2-1, with TRBD2 as a possible D gene (5 bases). This CDR3 region has 12 residues. The germline V gene encodes CDR1 SGHNT and CDR2 YENEEA. V lost 0 bases and J 8 bases, leaving 5 bases between the germline ends. The CDR3 DNA is TGTGCCAGCAGCTTAGACGGGGATGAGCAGTTCTTC. Translated: CASSLDGDEQFF. Filled out from reference TRBV11-3 and TRBJ2-1, the complete variable domain reads EAGVVQSPRYKIIEKKQPVAFWCNPISGHNTLYWYLQNLGQGPELLIRYENEEAVDDSQLPKDRFSAERLKGVDSTLKIQPAELGDSAVYLCASSLDGDEQFFGPGTRLTVL.

This chain links TRBV6-1 with TRBJ1-4, with 7 bases fitting TRBD1. The CDR3 contains 14 residues. With V trimmed by 6 bases and J by 11 bases, 12 bases remained unmatched. From germline, CDR1 is MNHNS and CDR2 SASEGT. The CDR3 bases are TGTGCCAGCAGGTCCGGGACAGTGGGTGGGAAACTGTTTTTT. The encoded protein is CASRSGTVGGKLFF.

V usage is TRBV5-4 and J usage is TRBJ1-3; possible D gene TRBD1, 6 bases. The V and J ends lost 4 bases and 2 bases respectively, with 16 bases between them. Germline CDR1 reads SGHNT; CDR2 reads YYREEE (reference sequence). CDR3 length: 16 amino acids. The CDR3 reads CASSSGGGHTGNTIYF. The CDR3 DNA follows: TGTGCCAGCAGCAGTGGGGGGGGGCACACTGGAAACACCATATATTTT.

The chain uses TRBV27 and TRBJ2-1; TRBD2 matches at 11 bases. The V gene's germline CDR1 is MNHEY and CDR2 SMNVEV (reference sequence). The V segment lost 6 bases and the J segment 4 bases; nucleotides outside the gene matches: 2. The CDR3 is 14 residues long. The CDR3 here is CASSGTSGYNEQFF. CDR3 DNA: TGTGCCAGCAGCGGGACTAGCGGTTACAATGAGCAGTTCTTC.

The chain has TRBV7-2 and TRBJ2-5, with D possibly TRBD2 on 6 matching bases. The CDR3 is made up of 13 amino acids. The V and J ends lost 5 bases and 3 bases respectively, with 10 bases between them. Germline V lookup: CDR1 SGHTA, CDR2 FQGNSA. The CDR3 nucleotides read TGTGCCAGCAGCATTTGGGGGGAAGAGACCCAGTACTTC. It translates to CASSIWGEETQYF.

The chain recombines TRBV6-1 with TRBJ1-4; 9 nucleotides agree with TRBD1. CDR3 length equals 14 residues. Germline V CDR1 and CDR2: MNHNS, SASEGT. The ends lost 6 bases at V and 7 bases at J; junction bases unmatched: 6. The CDR3 DNA reads TGTGCCAGCAGATTACAGGGGGCGGTTGAAAAACTGTTTTTT. Its protein is CASRLQGAVEKLFF.

The CDR3 spells CASSLEPDSPLHF. DNA for the CDR3: TGTGCCAGCAGCTTAGAGCCGGATTCACCCCTCCACTTT. This sequence joins TRBV7-2 and TRBJ1-6, with D unresolved. Trimming removed 1 base from V and 8 bases from J, with 6 bases in between. The V gene's germline CDR1 is SGHTA and CDR2 FQGNSA. The CDR3 totals 13 residues.

The V gene is TRBV6-5, the J gene TRBJ1-2; 8 nucleotides agree with TRBD1. The CDR3 runs to 13 residues. V shed 8 bases, J shed 8 bases, and the junction held 10 bases outside the gene matches. Germline V gene lookup returns CDR1 MNHEY and CDR2 SVGAGI. CDR3 residues: CASGQGGNKGYTF. DNA for the CDR3: TGTGCCAGCGGACAGGGAGGGAATAAAGGCTACACCTTC.

V usage is TRBV10-1 and J usage is TRBJ2-1; D remains ambiguous. The CDR3 totals 15 residues. The V end was cut by 2 bases, the J end by 0 bases, with 8 bases between. Germline assignment: CDR1 WNHNN and CDR2 SYGVQD (reference sequence). CDR3 sequence: CASSEDGFSYNEQFF. In nucleotides, the CDR3 is TGCGCCAGCAGTGAGGACGGGTTCTCCTACAATGAGCAGTTCTTC.

The chain recombines TRBV2 with TRBJ2-5; unclear D gene. Germline V gives CDR1 SNHLY, CDR2 FYNNEI. Trimming pared 3 bases from V and 1 base from J, leaving 3 bases between. The CDR3 contains 12 residues. CDR3 amino acids: CASSEVQETQYF. DNA of the CDR3: TGTGCCAGCAGTGAGGTCCAAGAGACCCAGTACTTC.

V gene TRBV2 combines with J gene TRBJ1-3; the D is unclear. The CDR3 contains 14 residues. V dropped 6 bases and J dropped 0 bases, with 9 bases sitting between them. From germline, CDR1 is SNHLY and CDR2 FYNNEI. CDR3 nucleotide sequence: TGTGCCAGCAGGGCCACAGTCTCTGGAAACACCATATATTTT. It specifies CASRATVSGNTIYF.

The gene calls are TRBV30 and TRBJ2-5; 7 positions match TRBD1. The CDR3 contains 16 residues. V was clipped by 2 bases and J by 3 bases; unmatched bases: 12. Germline CDR1 GTSNPN, CDR2 SVGIG (reference sequence). The CDR3 region has the DNA TGTGCCTGGAGTCGAGGACAGGCCATAGGAAAAGAGACCCAGTACTTC. Protein sequence: CAWSRGQAIGKETQYF.

The chain combines TRBV18 with TRBJ2-5, with 9 nucleotides matching TRBD2. The CDR3 is 14 residues long. CDR1 is KGHSH and CDR2 is LQKENI in the germline V gene. The trim removed 3 bases at V and 3 bases at J, leaving 2 bases unmatched. The CDR3 here is CASSPASGKETQYF. The CDR3, as DNA: TGTGCCAGCTCACCGGCTAGCGGGAAAGAGACCCAGTACTTC.

The V gene is TRBV6-6, the J gene TRBJ2-5; tentatively, D is TRBD2 (5 bases). The CDR3 is 13 amino acids. CDR1 and CDR2 (germline): MNHNY, SVGAGI (reference sequence). The V end was cut by 7 bases, the J end by 3 bases, with 12 bases between. CDR3 residues: CASTERRKETQYF. CDR3 DNA: TGTGCCAGCACTGAGCGGAGAAAAGAGACCCAGTACTTC.

The rearrangement joins TRBV6-1 to TRBJ2-7; 10 bases map to TRBD1. CDR1 MNHNS and CDR2 SASEGT come from the germline V gene. V shed 7 bases and J 6 bases; nucleotides not matched to a gene: 9. The CDR3 extends over 14 amino acids. CDR3 residues: CASIPGQGMGEQYF. The CDR3 nucleotides are TGTGCCAGCATCCCGGGACAGGGGATGGGCGAGCAGTACTTC.

The chain employs TRBV5-1 and TRBJ2-7; D unresolved. The V gene lost 0 bases and the J gene lost 6 bases, with 10 bases spanning the gap. From germline, CDR1 is SGHRS and CDR2 YFSETQ. This CDR3 contains 13 residues. CDR3: CASSLAAGAEQYF. The CDR3 region has the DNA TGCGCCAGCAGCTTGGCTGCAGGCGCCGAGCAGTACTTC. Full variable domain (outside the CDR3, taken from reference TRBV5-1 and TRBJ2-7): KAGVTQTPRYLIKTRGQQVTLSCSPISGHRSVSWYQQTPGQGLQFLFEYFSETQRNKGNFPGRFSGRQFSNSRSEMNVSTLELGDSALYLCASSLAAGAEQYFGPGTRLTVT.

This rearrangement joins TRBV5-1 to TRBJ1-1; no definite D call. The germline V and J ends were trimmed by 4 bases and 0 bases, with 10 bases remaining between them. The CDR3 is 14 residues long. Looked up from germline, CDR1 is SGHRS and CDR2 is YFSETQ. The CDR3 reads CASSIGNMNTEAFF. CDR3 coding DNA: TGCGCCAGCAGCATAGGAAACATGAACACTGAAGCTTTCTTT.